Listed below are T cell receptor beta chains from one sample, sequenced in a study of blood T cell repertoires in COVID-19. The method was immunoSEQ multiplex PCR; TCRdb's version includes in-frame clones alone and lacks a portion of them. Among some 220,000 clones, 85% were seen once, and the ten largest hold around 2.5%. Sequencing input: peripheral blood. The origin of the receptors is a woman between 70 and 85 years old with COVID-19, enrolled during active disease. Each CDR3 is given with its conserved first and last residue. A D gene is named only where the DNA matches it firmly. Rows may omit the clone size; those that give it use once, few, many or a size class.

v_call: TRBV7-3
clone_size: once
j_call: TRBJ1-1
d_call: .
cdr3_nt: TGTGCCAGCAGCCCAACCGCGCGGAGTGAAGCTTTCTTT
cdr3_aa: CASSPTARSEAFF

v_call: TRBV5-1
clone_size: .
j_call: TRBJ2-7
d_call: TRBD2
cdr3_nt: TGCGCCAGCAGCCGCCCTGGACTAGCGGGCGAGGGGGAGCAGTACTTC
cdr3_aa: CASSRPGLAGEGEQYF

v_call: TRBV30
clone_size: .
j_call: TRBJ2-5
d_call: TRBD1
cdr3_nt: TGTGCCTGGAGTTGGGACAGGGTGGGAGAGACCCAGTACTTC
cdr3_aa: CAWSWDRVGETQYF

v_call: TRBV12-5
clone_size: few
j_call: TRBJ1-1
d_call: .
cdr3_nt: TGTGCTAGTGAAAGATCGGCGGACACTGAAGCTTTCTTT
cdr3_aa: CASERSADTEAFF

v_call: TRBV11-3
clone_size: .
j_call: TRBJ2-2
d_call: TRBD1
cdr3_nt: TGTGCCAGCAGCTTAGGTGGCAGGGGGACCGGGGAGCTGTTTTTT
cdr3_aa: CASSLGGRGTGELFF

v_call: TRBV4-3
clone_size: .
j_call: TRBJ2-7
d_call: TRBD2
cdr3_nt: TGCGCCAGCAGCCAAGTAATAGTTAGCGGGGGGTCTGCCCCGGGCGAGCAGTACTTC
cdr3_aa: CASSQVIVSGGSAPGEQYF

v_call: TRBV13
clone_size: .
j_call: TRBJ2-1
d_call: .
cdr3_nt: TGTGCCAGCAGCCACCGAGGGGACACAATGGACCTCCCTCCCGATGAGCAGTTCTTC
cdr3_aa: CASSHRGDTMDLPPDEQFF

v_call: TRBV5-1
clone_size: once
j_call: TRBJ2-7
d_call: TRBD1
cdr3_nt: TGCGCCAGCAGCTTGGGAGGGACAGGGCCCTACGAGCAGTACTTC
cdr3_aa: CASSLGGTGPYEQYF

v_call: TRBV18
clone_size: .
j_call: TRBJ1-2
d_call: .
cdr3_nt: TGTGCCAGCTCCTTCCCCGGTGCGGGGCTCTATGGCTACACCTTC
cdr3_aa: CASSFPGAGLYGYTF

v_call: TRBV7-9
clone_size: .
j_call: TRBJ2-3
d_call: TRBD2
cdr3_nt: TGTGCCAGCAGCTTAGCGGGAGGGCCTCAAGATACGCAGTATTTT
cdr3_aa: CASSLAGGPQDTQYF

v_call: TRBV11-3
clone_size: .
j_call: TRBJ2-1
d_call: TRBD2
cdr3_nt: TGTGCCAGCAGCCTAGCGGGAAGCTCCTACAATGAGCAGTTCTTC
cdr3_aa: CASSLAGSSYNEQFF

v_call: TRBV10-3
clone_size: .
j_call: TRBJ1-5
d_call: TRBD1
cdr3_nt: TGTGCCATCAGTGGACAGGGAAACAATCAGCCCCAGCATTTT
cdr3_aa: CAISGQGNNQPQHF

v_call: TRBV3-1/TRBV3-2
clone_size: .
j_call: TRBJ1-1
d_call: TRBD1
cdr3_nt: TGTGCCAGCAGCCATTCCGACAGGGACACTGAAGCTTTCTTT
cdr3_aa: CASSHSDRDTEAFF

v_call: TRBV20-1
clone_size: .
j_call: TRBJ2-3
d_call: TRBD2
cdr3_nt: TGCAGTGCTAGTCCGGGACTAGCGGGAGGGAGCACGCAGTATTTT
cdr3_aa: CSASPGLAGGSTQYF

v_call: TRBV3-1/TRBV3-2
clone_size: .
j_call: TRBJ1-6
d_call: TRBD1
cdr3_nt: TGTGCCAGCAGCCAAATAGACAGGGGTTCACCCCTCCACTTT
cdr3_aa: CASSQIDRGSPLHF

v_call: TRBV19
clone_size: few
j_call: TRBJ1-5
d_call: .
cdr3_nt: TGTGCCAGTAGCCTGGCGAGGAGCAATCAGCCCCAGCATTTT
cdr3_aa: CASSLARSNQPQHF

v_call: TRBV7-8
clone_size: .
j_call: TRBJ2-6
d_call: TRBD1
cdr3_nt: TGTGCCAGCAACGCTGACAGGGGTCTCTCTGGGGCCAACGTCCTGACTTTC
cdr3_aa: CASNADRGLSGANVLTF

v_call: TRBV5-8
clone_size: .
j_call: TRBJ1-1
d_call: .
cdr3_nt: TGTGCCAGCAGCTTGACACTCGGGAATTTAGGCACTGAAGCTTTCTTT
cdr3_aa: CASSLTLGNLGTEAFF

v_call: TRBV6-5
clone_size: few
j_call: TRBJ2-3
d_call: .
cdr3_nt: TGTGCCAGCAGTTACTCTCCTTCTGGCACAGATACGCAGTATTTT
cdr3_aa: CASSYSPSGTDTQYF

v_call: TRBV15
clone_size: once
j_call: TRBJ1-1
d_call: .
cdr3_nt: TGTGCCACCAGCAGGACTAATCTGAACACTGAAGCTTTCTTT
cdr3_aa: CATSRTNLNTEAFF

v_call: TRBV9
clone_size: .
j_call: TRBJ1-2
d_call: .
cdr3_nt: TGTGCCAGCAGTGACTCATTGGAACCTTATGGCTACACCTTC
cdr3_aa: CASSDSLEPYGYTF

v_call: TRBV7-2
clone_size: .
j_call: TRBJ1-2
d_call: .
cdr3_nt: TGTGCCAGCAGCTTAGACAGCTATGGCTACACCTTC
cdr3_aa: CASSLDSYGYTF

v_call: TRBV18
clone_size: few
j_call: TRBJ2-7
d_call: .
cdr3_nt: TGTGCCAGCTCACCACAGCGCGCGGGGAACGACGAGCAGTACTTC
cdr3_aa: CASSPQRAGNDEQYF

v_call: TRBV24-1
clone_size: .
j_call: TRBJ2-1
d_call: .
cdr3_nt: TGTGCCACCAGTGACCGGACTACGAGCTCCTACAATGAGCAGTTCTTC
cdr3_aa: CATSDRTTSSYNEQFF

v_call: TRBV7-3
clone_size: .
j_call: TRBJ2-2
d_call: TRBD2
cdr3_nt: TGTGCCAGCAGCTCCCTAGCGGGAGGTACCGGGGAGCTGTTTTTT
cdr3_aa: CASSSLAGGTGELFF

v_call: TRBV29-1
clone_size: once
j_call: TRBJ1-2
d_call: TRBD1
cdr3_nt: TGCAGCGGGGGGACAGGGCTTGGCTACACCTTC
cdr3_aa: CSGGTGLGYTF

v_call: TRBV12-3/TRBV12-4
clone_size: .
j_call: TRBJ1-1
d_call: .
cdr3_nt: TGTGCCAGCAGTGCACTCTGGACTGAAGCTTTCTTT
cdr3_aa: CASSALWTEAFF

v_call: TRBV10-3
clone_size: .
j_call: TRBJ1-1
d_call: TRBD1
cdr3_nt: TGTGCCATCAGTGAAACGGGATTGAAGGGGGCAACTGAAGCTTTCTTT
cdr3_aa: CAISETGLKGATEAFF

v_call: TRBV9
clone_size: .
j_call: TRBJ1-1
d_call: TRBD1
cdr3_nt: TGTGCCAGCAGCGAGCCGAGGGACAGGGTCTTTACTGAAGCTTTCTTT
cdr3_aa: CASSEPRDRVFTEAFF

v_call: TRBV7-8
clone_size: .
j_call: TRBJ2-3
d_call: TRBD2
cdr3_nt: TGTGCCAGCAGCTTAGTACCGGGAGGGCGTAAAGATACGCAGTATTTT
cdr3_aa: CASSLVPGGRKDTQYF

v_call: TRBV15
clone_size: .
j_call: TRBJ2-1
d_call: TRBD2
cdr3_nt: TGTGCCACCAGCAGAGTTCGACTAGCGGGGGGGCACGATGAGCAGTTCTTC
cdr3_aa: CATSRVRLAGGHDEQFF

v_call: TRBV18
clone_size: .
j_call: TRBJ2-7
d_call: .
cdr3_nt: TGTGCCAGCTCACCAGGGAGCAACGAGCAGTACTTC
cdr3_aa: CASSPGSNEQYF

v_call: TRBV14
clone_size: .
j_call: TRBJ2-7
d_call: TRBD2
cdr3_nt: TGTGCCAGCAGCCCCCTGGGGGGGATTGGTTACGAGCAGTACTTC
cdr3_aa: CASSPLGGIGYEQYF

v_call: TRBV10-3
clone_size: .
j_call: TRBJ1-5
d_call: .
cdr3_nt: TGTGCCATCAGTGAGTCAGAGTGGCCCCAGCATTTT
cdr3_aa: CAISESEWPQHF

v_call: TRBV18
clone_size: few
j_call: TRBJ1-1
d_call: TRBD1
cdr3_nt: TGTGCCAGCTCACCATCTGTTACCGGGACAGGTGGTACTGAAGCTTTCTTT
cdr3_aa: CASSPSVTGTGGTEAFF